This TCR beta chain comes out of a study of blood T cell repertoires in COVID-19 (dated by TCRdb to 2019 to 2021). Concerning the study at large: Samples covering the acute and convalescent phases of COVID-19 were provided by collaborators in the United States, Italy and Spain. A freely available public database, intended as a resource for researchers studying the immune response to SARS-CoV-2, is where the repertoires were released. The dataset comprised deeply sampled blood TCRbeta repertoires from subjects exposed to, actively infected with, or recovered from COVID-19. A de-identified subject ID, COVID-19 status, age in years and sex were almost always included in the sample metadata. Where available, HLA class I and class II types were taken from metadata supplied by the sample provider and were not determined by assay-based typing. The prospective study material was composed of cDNA or gDNA derived from T cells, B-cell-depleted T cells, or PBMCs. Samples were obtained from the ongoing ImmuneRACE study (first 160 participants) and from some 1,300 subjects provided by 6 global collaborators. Summary of the overall study and its limitations: The amount of clinical and demographic metadata varied by source and participant and was provided uncurated.

The germline V end is reduced by 0 bases and the J end by 7 bases; junction bases left unmatched: 5. From the cysteine up to the phenylalanine, the CDR3 has a length of 15 residues. Only the CDR3 portion is preserved as DNA: 45 bases, with reading frame beginning at the first base. CDR1 and CDR2, per the germline V gene, are LGHNA and YNFKEQ. As to this clone: Its antigen target is currently unknown. No base qualities exist here, and no much larger clone lies one base off it.

TCRbeta CDR3 regions were amplified from genomic DNA using the immunoSEQ Assay, a bias-controlled multiplex PCR. The original methods were these. The number of nucleated cells in each sample was estimated from the amplification of reference gene primers within the assay. To quantify the absolute abundance of each unique TCRbeta CDR3 rearrangement, sequence reads were collapsed and filtered. For each sample, productive Simpson clonality was calculated as the square root of Simpson's diversity index over productive rearrangements. This immuneACCESS table, as held by TCRdb, lists in-frame sequences with V and J called but not all clones. Of the missing ones, under half trace to an unresolved V gene in checked studies; the others have no known cause. Clone size and the V and J calls come from that table; the DNA yielded D and trimming. The sample table shows about 140,000 clones, and under 90% are seen once. 1.5% to 2% of the sample is held by the ten biggest clonotypes.

Enrolling through a virtual design, the prospective study's participants ranged in age from roughly 18 to 90 years and lived across more than 20 United States geographic areas. In the prospective study, participants were assigned to cohorts based on the clinical history participants reported in a screening survey and a study questionnaire. Exposed participants had been in contact, within 2 weeks of entering the study, with a person who had a PCR-confirmed or clinician-diagnosed case of COVID-19. Each participant in the prospective study had whole blood, serum and a nasopharyngeal or oropharyngeal swab collected by mobile phlebotomists. Participants in the prospective study had the option to provide additional blood draws and questionnaires over an approximately 2-month period. Prospective study blood samples were shipped either frozen or at room temperature before DNA extraction.

The material sequenced was PBMCs or T cells enriched from blood (not recorded which). The sequence was collected from a woman under 30 who had been exposed to COVID-19. This sequence uses TRBV4-2 and TRBJ1-2, and TRBD1 matches 10 of the central bases. CDR3 loop: CASSQDGQGVGGYTF. The bases are TGTGCCAGCAGCCAAGACGGACAGGGGGTAGGTGGCTACACCTTC.